One sample yielded the 12 T cell receptor beta chains listed below, sequenced in a study of chemoradiotherapy in HPV16-positive cancers. The repertoire was sequenced with immunoSEQ multiplex PCR; TCRdb's copy has only in-frame clones and lacks some. Of 6,000 to 8,000 clones listed, 85% to 90% are singletons. The specimen was collected from a patient who underwent chemoradiotherapy. These TCRs come from a human donor with HPV-associated anogenital cancer.

This clone was seen a few times. This rearrangement joins TRBV14 to TRBJ2-5; D is undetermined. This CDR3 spans 12 amino acids. V lost 2 bases and J lost 1, with 2 bases in between. Germline-derived CDR1 and CDR2 are SGHDN and FVKESK. The CDR3 sequence: CASSQTQETQYF. The CDR3 nucleotides read TGTGCCAGCAGCCAAACCCAAGAGACCCAGTACTTC.

The gene calls are TRBV4-1 and TRBJ2-3; D ambiguous. Germline lookup yields CDR1 MGHRA and CDR2 YSYEKL. The CDR3 totals 14 residues. With 0 bases removed from V and 6 bases from J, the gap between germline ends came to 10 bases. The CDR3 protein is CASSQEGRADTQYF. CDR3 DNA: TGCGCCAGCAGCCAAGAGGGTCGGGCGGATACGCAGTATTTT.

This clone turned up a few times. The chain couples TRBV23-1 to TRBJ2-7; 9 bases agree with TRBD1. TRBV23-1 is labeled an ORF, and its function is uncertain. Losses at the gene ends were 2 bases for V and 0 bases for J; bases not matched to a gene: 5. The length of the CDR3 is 16 residues. The CDR3 sequence: CASSQPGQGPSYEQYF. DNA of the CDR3: TGCGCCAGCAGTCAACCGGGACAGGGTCCCTCCTACGAGCAGTACTTC.

Details on this clone: Additional DNA sequences in this sample encode the identical CDR3. The CDR3: CASSVGSLGNTEAFF. DNA for the CDR3: TGTGCCAGCAGCGTGGGGAGTCTCGGGAACACTGAAGCTTTCTTT. V usage is TRBV9 and J usage is TRBJ1-1; D not resolved. This CDR3 has 15 residues. The V and J ends lost 2 bases and 1 base respectively, with 12 bases between them. The germline CDR1 and CDR2 sequences are SGDLS and YYNGEE.

This chain connects TRBV11-1 to TRBJ2-7; tentative D call: TRBD2 (6 bases). The germline gives CDR1 SGHAT, CDR2 FQDESV (reference sequence). V lost 5 bases, J lost 0 bases, and 14 bases lay in between. There are 15 residues in the CDR3. CDR3: CASSPPGLGSYEQYF. CDR3 DNA sequence: TGTGCCAGCAGCCCTCCGGGACTCGGCTCCTACGAGCAGTACTTC.

J is TRBJ2-3 and V is TRBV15, with D hard to call. Per the germline V gene, CDR1 is LNHNV and CDR2 is YYDKDF (reference sequence). Trimming took 3 bases from V and 4 from J, leaving 14 bases between them. CDR3 length equals 15 residues. The CDR3 region has the DNA TGTGCCACCAGCAGGTCGGCCCCGCTCCCAGATACGCAGTATTTT. As protein: CATSRSAPLPDTQYF.

The chain links TRBV29-1 to TRBJ1-2; no clear D gene. Germline-derived CDR1 and CDR2 are SQVTM and ANQGSEA. This CDR3 is built from 11 residues. V gave up 3 bases and J gave up 9 bases, with 11 bases separating them. The DNA for the CDR3 is TGCAGCGTTGATGGGGTTTTGAGCTACACCTTC. Protein sequence: CSVDGVLSYTF.

The chain recombines TRBV18 with TRBJ1-2, with D possibly matching TRBD1 (6 bases). With 6 bases removed from V and 3 bases from J, the gap between germline ends came to 11 bases. The germline V gene has CDR1 KGHSH and CDR2 LQKENI. CDR3 length equals 13 residues. CDR3 protein: CASSPYRDYGYTF. The CDR3 DNA is TGTGCCAGCTCGCCTTACAGGGACTATGGCTACACCTTC.

This chain uses TRBV9 with TRBJ1-1, with D perhaps TRBD1 (6 bases). CDR1 SGDLS and CDR2 YYNGEE come from the germline V gene. Trimming removed 4 bases at V and 4 bases at J, with 11 bases between. CDR3 length: 13 residues. In DNA, the CDR3 is TGTGCCAGCAGCAGGGGACACCCCACTGAAGCTTTCTTT. Translation gives CASSRGHPTEAFF.

This chain links TRBV29-1 with TRBJ1-1; 9 positions match TRBD1. V dropped 7 bases and J dropped 0; count of bases not matched to a gene: 12. Germline V gives CDR1 SQVTM, CDR2 ANQGSEA. The CDR3 runs 16 residues. The CDR3, as DNA: TGCAGCGCCTGGACAGGGGCCCCGCGGATGAACACTGAAGCTTTCTTT. It translates to CSAWTGAPRMNTEAFF.

In this sample, this clone turned up once. This rearrangement joins TRBV7-9 to TRBJ2-1; D gene ambiguous. The V and J ends lost 0 bases and 2 bases respectively, with 5 bases between them. Germline V CDR1 and CDR2: SEHNR, FQNEAQ (reference sequence). The CDR3 sequence is 14 residues long. This CDR3 is CASSLAGTYNEQFF. CDR3 DNA sequence: TGTGCCAGCAGCTTAGCTGGGACCTACAATGAGCAGTTCTTC.

This clone was recorded once. This chain joins TRBV9 and TRBJ2-3; TRBD2 matches at 8 bases. Trimming cost V 1 base and J 9 bases; bases outside gene matches: 16. The CDR3 has 17 amino acids. The germline V gene has CDR1 SGDLS and CDR2 YYNGEE. This CDR3 is CASSVMGLDVFSSTQYF. CDR3 in DNA: TGTGCCAGCAGCGTAATGGGACTAGACGTGTTCTCGTCGACGCAGTATTTT.